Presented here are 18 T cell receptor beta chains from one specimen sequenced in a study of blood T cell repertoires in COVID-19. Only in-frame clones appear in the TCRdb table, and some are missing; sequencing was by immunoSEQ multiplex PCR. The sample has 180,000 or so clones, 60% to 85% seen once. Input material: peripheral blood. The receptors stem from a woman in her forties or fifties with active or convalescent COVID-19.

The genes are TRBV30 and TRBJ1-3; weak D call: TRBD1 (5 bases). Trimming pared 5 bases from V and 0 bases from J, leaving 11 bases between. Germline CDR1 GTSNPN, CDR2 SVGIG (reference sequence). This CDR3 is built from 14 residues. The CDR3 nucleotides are TGTGCCTGGGGGCCAGGGTACTCTGGAAACACCATATATTTT. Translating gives CAWGPGYSGNTIYF.

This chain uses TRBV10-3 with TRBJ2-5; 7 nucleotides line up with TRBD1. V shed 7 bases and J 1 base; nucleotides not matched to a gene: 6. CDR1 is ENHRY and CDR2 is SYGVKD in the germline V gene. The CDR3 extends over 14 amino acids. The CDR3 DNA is TGTGCCATCAACCCAAGGGGGCCCCAAGAGACCCAGTACTTC. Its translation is CAINPRGPQETQYF.

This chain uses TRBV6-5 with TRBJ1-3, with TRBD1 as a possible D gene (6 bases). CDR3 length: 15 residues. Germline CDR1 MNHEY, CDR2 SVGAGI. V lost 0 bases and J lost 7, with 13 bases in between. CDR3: CASSYSRGGRNTIYF. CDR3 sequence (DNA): TGTGCCAGCAGTTACTCGAGGGGGGGTCGGAACACCATATATTTT.

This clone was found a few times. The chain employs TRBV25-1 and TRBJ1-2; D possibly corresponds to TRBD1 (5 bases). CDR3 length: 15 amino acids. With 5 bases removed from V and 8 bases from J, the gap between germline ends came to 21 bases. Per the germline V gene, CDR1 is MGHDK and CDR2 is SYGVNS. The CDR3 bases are TGTGCCAGCAGTCCATCCGGTAGGACAAGGGAAGGCTACACCTTC. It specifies CASSPSGRTREGYTF.

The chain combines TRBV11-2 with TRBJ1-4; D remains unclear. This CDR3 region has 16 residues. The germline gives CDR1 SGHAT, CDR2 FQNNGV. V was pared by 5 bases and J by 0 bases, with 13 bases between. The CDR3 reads CASSHQLLATNEKLFF. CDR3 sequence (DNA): TGTGCCAGCAGCCATCAACTGCTTGCAACTAATGAAAAACTGTTTTTT.

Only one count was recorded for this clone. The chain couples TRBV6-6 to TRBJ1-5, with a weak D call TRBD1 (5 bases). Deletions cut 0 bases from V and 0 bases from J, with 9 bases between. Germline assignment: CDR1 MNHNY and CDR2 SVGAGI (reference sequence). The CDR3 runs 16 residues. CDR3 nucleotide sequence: TGTGCCAGCAGTTACTCGACAGCTAATAGCAATCAGCCCCAGCATTTT. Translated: CASSYSTANSNQPQHF.

The CDR3 protein is CASSPTTGEGTEAFF. For the CDR3, the DNA is TGTGCCAGCTCGCCTACGACAGGGGAGGGAACTGAAGCTTTCTTT. The V gene is TRBV18, the J gene TRBJ1-1; 8 bases are a match to TRBD1. This CDR3 has 15 amino acids. The germline gives CDR1 KGHSH, CDR2 LQKENI. J lost 5 bases, V lost 6 bases, and 11 bases had no gene match.

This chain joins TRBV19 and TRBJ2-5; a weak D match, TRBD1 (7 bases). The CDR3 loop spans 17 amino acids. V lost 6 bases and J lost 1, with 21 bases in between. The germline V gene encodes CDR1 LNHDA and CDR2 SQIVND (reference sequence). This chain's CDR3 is CASRETGVGGVQETQYF. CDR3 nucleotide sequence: TGTGCCAGTAGGGAAACAGGGGTCGGAGGGGTCCAAGAGACCCAGTACTTC.

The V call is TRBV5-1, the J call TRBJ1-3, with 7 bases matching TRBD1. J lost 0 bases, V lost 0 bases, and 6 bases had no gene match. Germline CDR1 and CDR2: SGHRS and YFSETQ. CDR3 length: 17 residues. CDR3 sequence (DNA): TGCGCCAGCAGCTTGGAGGGGACAGTTTCCTCTGGAAACACCATATATTTT. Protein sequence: CASSLEGTVSSGNTIYF. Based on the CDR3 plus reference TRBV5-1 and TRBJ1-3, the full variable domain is KAGVTQTPRYLIKTRGQQVTLSCSPISGHRSVSWYQQTPGQGLQFLFEYFSETQRNKGNFPGRFSGRQFSNSRSEMNVSTLELGDSALYLCASSLEGTVSSGNTIYFGEGSWLTVV.

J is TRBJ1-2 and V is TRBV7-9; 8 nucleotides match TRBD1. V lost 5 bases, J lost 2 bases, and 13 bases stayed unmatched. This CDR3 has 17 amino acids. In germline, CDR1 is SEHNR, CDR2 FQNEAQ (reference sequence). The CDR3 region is CASSQTRDRTRNYGYTF. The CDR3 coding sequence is TGTGCCAGCAGCCAAACCCGGGACAGGACCCGAAACTATGGCTACACCTTC.

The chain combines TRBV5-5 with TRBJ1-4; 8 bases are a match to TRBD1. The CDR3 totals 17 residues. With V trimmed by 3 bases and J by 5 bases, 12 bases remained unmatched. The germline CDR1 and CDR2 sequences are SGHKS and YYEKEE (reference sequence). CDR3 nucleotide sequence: TGTGCCAGCAGCTCCGTTGACAGGGGCAGGGCAAATGAAAAACTGTTTTTT. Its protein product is CASSSVDRGRANEKLFF.

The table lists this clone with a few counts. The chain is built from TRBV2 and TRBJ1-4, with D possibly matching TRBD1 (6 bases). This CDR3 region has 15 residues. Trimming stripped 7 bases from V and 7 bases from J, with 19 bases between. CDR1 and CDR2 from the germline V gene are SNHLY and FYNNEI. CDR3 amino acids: CASTKGRGTSEKLFF. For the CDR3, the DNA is TGTGCCAGCACTAAAGGGAGAGGGACAAGTGAAAAACTGTTTTTT.

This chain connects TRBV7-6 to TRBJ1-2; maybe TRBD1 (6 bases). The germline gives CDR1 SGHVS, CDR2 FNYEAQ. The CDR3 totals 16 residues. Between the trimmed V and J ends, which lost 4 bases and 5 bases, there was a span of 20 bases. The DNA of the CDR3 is TGTGCCAGCAGCTCCGAGGGGACACTCTTACCTTATGGCTACACCTTC. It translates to CASSSEGTLLPYGYTF.

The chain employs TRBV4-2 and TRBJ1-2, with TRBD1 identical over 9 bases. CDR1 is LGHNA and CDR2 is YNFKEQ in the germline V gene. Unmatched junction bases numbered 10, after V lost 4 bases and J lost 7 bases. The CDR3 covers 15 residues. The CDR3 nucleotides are TGTGCCAGCAGCCGAGAGATGGACAGGGGCGCTGGCTACACCTTC. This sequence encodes CASSREMDRGAGYTF.

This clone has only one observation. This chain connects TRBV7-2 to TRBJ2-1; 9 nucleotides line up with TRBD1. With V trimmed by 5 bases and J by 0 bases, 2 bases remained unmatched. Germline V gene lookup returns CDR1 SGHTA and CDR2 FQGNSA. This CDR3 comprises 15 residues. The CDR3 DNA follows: TGTGCCAGCAGCGACAGGGGGTACTCCTACAATGAGCAGTTCTTC. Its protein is CASSDRGYSYNEQFF.

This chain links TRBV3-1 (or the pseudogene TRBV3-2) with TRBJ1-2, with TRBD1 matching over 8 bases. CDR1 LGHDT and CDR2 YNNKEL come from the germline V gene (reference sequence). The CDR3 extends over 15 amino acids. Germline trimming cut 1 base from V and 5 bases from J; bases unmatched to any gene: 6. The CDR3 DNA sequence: TGTGCCAGCAGCCAAGGTACAGGGGGGCTATATGGCTACACCTTC. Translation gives CASSQGTGGLYGYTF.

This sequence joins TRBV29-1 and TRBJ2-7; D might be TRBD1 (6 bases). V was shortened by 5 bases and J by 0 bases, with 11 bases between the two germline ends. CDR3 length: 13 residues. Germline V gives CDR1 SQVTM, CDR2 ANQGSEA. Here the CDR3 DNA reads TGCAGCGTTAAATGGACAGCCTCCTACGAGCAGTACTTC. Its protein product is CSVKWTASYEQYF.

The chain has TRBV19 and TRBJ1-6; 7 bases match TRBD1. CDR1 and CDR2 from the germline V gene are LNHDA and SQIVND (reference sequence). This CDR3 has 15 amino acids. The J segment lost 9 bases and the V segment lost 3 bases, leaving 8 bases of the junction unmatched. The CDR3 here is CASSISSGQTSPLHF. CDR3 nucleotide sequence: TGTGCCAGTAGTATTAGTTCGGGACAGACTTCACCCCTCCACTTT.